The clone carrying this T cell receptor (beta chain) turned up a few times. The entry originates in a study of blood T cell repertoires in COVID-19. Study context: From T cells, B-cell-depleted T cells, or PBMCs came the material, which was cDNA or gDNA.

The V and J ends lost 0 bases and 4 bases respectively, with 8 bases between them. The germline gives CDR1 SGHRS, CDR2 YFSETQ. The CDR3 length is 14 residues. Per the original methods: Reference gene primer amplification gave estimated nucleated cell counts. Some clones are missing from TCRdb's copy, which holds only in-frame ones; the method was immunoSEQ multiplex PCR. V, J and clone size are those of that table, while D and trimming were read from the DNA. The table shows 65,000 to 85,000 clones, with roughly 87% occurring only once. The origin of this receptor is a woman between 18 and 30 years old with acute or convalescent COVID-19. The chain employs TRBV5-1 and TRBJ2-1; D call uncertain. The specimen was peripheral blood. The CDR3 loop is CASSLASYYNEQFF. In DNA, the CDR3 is TGCGCCAGCAGCTTGGCCAGTTATTACAATGAGCAGTTCTTC. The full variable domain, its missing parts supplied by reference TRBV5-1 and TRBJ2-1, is KAGVTQTPRYLIKTRGQQVTLSCSPISGHRSVSWYQQTPGQGLQFLFEYFSETQRNKGNFPGRFSGRQFSNSRSEMNVSTLELGDSALYLCASSLASYYNEQFFGPGTRLTVL.